This T cell receptor beta chain came from a study of CD8+ T cells in alopecia areata. Sequencing templates came from extracted RNA that was reverse transcribed into cDNA. Data came from immunoSEQ multiplex PCR; TCRdb stores just in-frame clones and leaves some out. Of more than 95,000 clones detected, around 59% appear once; the ten largest clones hold 7.5% to 9%. The V segment lost 4 bases and the J segment 1 base; nucleotides outside the gene matches: 6. This CDR3 has 14 amino acids. The V gene's germline CDR1 is GTSNPN and CDR2 SVGIG (reference sequence). This sequence joins TRBV30 and TRBJ1-1; TRBD1 aligns across 7 bases. The source of this sequence is a human donor in good health. The sequenced material came from CD4+ T cells sorted from blood. CDR3 protein: CAWKKTGSNTEAFF. The CDR3, as DNA: TGTGCCTGGAAAAAGACAGGGTCGAACACTGAAGCTTTCTTT.